The rows below give T cell receptor beta chains drawn from one sample of a study of CD8 T cells in Susac syndrome. One entry per CDR3 protein, called by TCRdb with MiXCR from the immunoSEQ multiplex PCR reads. This sample has 330,000 or so distinct CDR3 sequences, with 65% to 90% found just once. The sample was CD8+ T cells from PBMCs. The receptors were sampled from a human donor with multiple sclerosis. CDR3s include the opening cysteine and the closing phenylalanine or tryptophan.

CDR3: CARDRPEAFF
V: TRBV3-1

CDR3: CASSPPGLATRRDPNNEQFF
V: TRBV27

CDR3: CASSLEQGSYNEQFF
V: TRBV7-9

CDR3: CAWRSGLEQYF
V: TRBV30

CDR3: CASSIYSAGQGFYEQYF
V: TRBV19

CDR3: CASSYSGGFQYNEQFF
V: TRBV6-5

CDR3: CACFGGMMNTEAFF
V: TRBV30

CDR3: CASSFAGPTYEQYF
V: TRBV12-3/TRBV12-4

CDR3: CASSELGTEAFF
V: TRBV25-1

CDR3: CASSVAGGMNVGEETQYF
V: TRBV2

CDR3: CSADRGSSYEQYF
V: TRBV20-1

CDR3: CAISESLLRTNEKLFF
V: TRBV10-3

CDR3: CASSWESLNEKLFF
V: TRBV12-3/TRBV12-4

CDR3: CASSLESPRRRSGTGELFF
V: TRBV11-2

CDR3: CSASRDRVYIDTQYF
V: TRBV20-1

CDR3: CASSWTAGFAEQYF
V: TRBV6-1

CDR3: CSVDATVYNEQFF
V: TRBV29-1

CDR3: CSATGSSEVVYNEQFF
V: TRBV20-1

CDR3: CASSHQGAGEGYTF
V: TRBV4-2

CDR3: CASSERIYEQYF
V: TRBV6-1

CDR3: CASSWGQGSTEAFF
V: TRBV5-5

CDR3: CASSSGSIADEQFF
V: TRBV27

CDR3: CASSLAAEENEQFF
V: TRBV5-6

CDR3: CAGGLMNTEAFF
V: TRBV7-9

CDR3: CASSVGPTPTYEQYF
V: TRBV9

CDR3: CASSVVSGDTQYF
V: TRBV9

CDR3: CASSYRGDQPQHF
V: TRBV6-5

CDR3: CASSLLAGDNNEQFF
V: TRBV5-1